This is a list of T cell receptor beta chains from one sample in a study of shared clonotypes between healthy human individuals. Here immunoSEQ multiplex PCR was the method, and the copy in TCRdb shows in-frame clones only, minus some. The sample includes 2 million to 2.5 million clones, 90% to 95% of them seen just once. Sequencing was carried out using naive CD8+ T cells from PBMCs. These receptors were obtained from a man aged 18 to 30 in good health. Some clones in this sample may be carry-over from other donors' samples. CDR3s include the opening cysteine and the closing phenylalanine or tryptophan. A D gene is named only where the DNA matches it firmly. A row's size may be missing; if present it is once, few, many or a size class.

d_call j_call v_call clone_size cdr3_aa cdr3_nt
TRBD1 TRBJ2-3 TRBV4-2 once CASSHPGQGDTQYF TGTGCCAGCAGCCACCCCGGACAGGGAGATACGCAGTATTTT
TRBD2 TRBJ2-1 TRBV6-1 . CASTVLAGVGNEQFF TGTGCCAGCACGGTCCTAGCGGGAGTTGGCAATGAGCAGTTCTTC
TRBD1 TRBJ2-7 TRBV11-1 . CASSLETGHIDEQYF TGTGCCAGCAGCTTAGAGACAGGGCACATCGACGAGCAGTACTTC
. TRBJ2-5 TRBV30 . CARDLGETQYF TGTGCCCGGGATCTGGGAGAGACCCAGTACTTC
TRBD2 TRBJ2-1 TRBV12-5 once CASGLVVAGLASYNEQFF TGTGCTAGTGGTTTGGTTGTTGCGGGACTAGCATCCTACAATGAGCAGTTCTTC
. TRBJ2-7 TRBV5-1 . CASSLGRGREYEQYF TGCGCCAGCAGCTTGGGGAGGGGGCGCGAGTACGAGCAGTACTTC
TRBD2 TRBJ2-7 TRBV10-3 . CAIRLGTPREVDEQYF TGTGCCATCAGACTGGGGACCCCGCGGGAGGTTGACGAGCAGTACTTC
. TRBJ1-2 TRBV30 . CAWPNQGPGYTF TGTGCCTGGCCAAATCAGGGGCCGGGCTACACCTTC
. TRBJ1-2 TRBV11-2 . CASSPLRDYGYTF TGTGCCAGCAGCCCCCTTAGGGACTATGGCTACACCTTC
. TRBJ1-3 TRBV10-3 . CAIMGGNSGNTIYF TGTGCCATCATGGGCGGTAACTCTGGAAACACCATATATTTT
. TRBJ2-7 TRBV4-2 . CASSGGYEQYF TGTGCCAGCAGTGGGGGGTACGAGCAGTACTTC
TRBD1 TRBJ2-3 TRBV9 . CASSVEGQGSDTQYF TGTGCCAGCAGCGTAGAGGGACAGGGATCAGATACGCAGTATTTT
. TRBJ1-4 TRBV29-1 . CSVEKGRGEATNEKLFF TGCAGCGTTGAAAAGGGACGCGGAGAAGCAACTAATGAAAAACTGTTTTTT
TRBD1 TRBJ1-5 TRBV6-1 . CASSEWDRGHQPQHF TGTGCCAGCAGTGAATGGGACAGGGGGCATCAGCCCCAGCATTTT